This TCR beta chain is from a study of blood T cell repertoires in COVID-19. This table comes from immunoSEQ multiplex PCR, and its TCRdb copy is limited to in-frame clones, with some not included. The table shows some 340,000 clones, with roughly 85% occurring only once. V gave up 4 bases and J gave up 5 bases; unmatched junction bases: 13. From germline, CDR1 is MRHNA and CDR2 SNTAGT. The CDR3 spans 17 residues. The sequenced sample consisted of peripheral blood. The TCR sequence derives from a woman between 18 and 29 years old with acute or convalescent COVID-19. This sequence joins TRBV6-4 and TRBJ2-7; 11 bases fit TRBD2. The CDR3 spells CASSAPTSGEGGDEQYF. CDR3 nucleotide sequence: TGTGCCAGCAGTGCCCCGACTAGCGGGGAGGGTGGGGACGAGCAGTACTTC.